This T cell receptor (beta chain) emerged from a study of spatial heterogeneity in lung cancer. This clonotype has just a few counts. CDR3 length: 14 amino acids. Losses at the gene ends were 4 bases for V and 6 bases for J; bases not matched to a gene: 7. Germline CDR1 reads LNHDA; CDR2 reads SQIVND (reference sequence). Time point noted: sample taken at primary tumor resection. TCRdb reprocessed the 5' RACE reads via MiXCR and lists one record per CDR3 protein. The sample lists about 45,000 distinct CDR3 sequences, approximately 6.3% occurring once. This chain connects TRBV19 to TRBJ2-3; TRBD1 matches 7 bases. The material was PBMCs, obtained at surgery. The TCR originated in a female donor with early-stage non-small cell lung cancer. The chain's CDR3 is CASSKDRFGDTQYF. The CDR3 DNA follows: TGTGCCAGTAGTAAGGACAGGTTCGGTGATACGCAGTATTTT.